This entry describes one TCR beta chain. Its target is unknown. Per germline, CDR1 SGHRS and CDR2 YFSETQ. J lost 0 bases, V lost 4 bases, and 5 bases had no gene match. The CDR3 is made up of 15 amino acids. Each cDNA held unique molecular identifiers, and template switching gave it a universal primer site. TCRdb fed the 5' RACE reads into MiXCR, producing one record per CDR3 protein. The sample records 1.5 million to 2 million distinct CDR3 sequences, about 32% being singletons. The entry originates in a study of identical twins. Study-wide points: Monozygotic twin pairs showed more out-of-frame TCR alpha sharing than models estimated.

This TCR was sampled from a newborn girl in good health. The rearrangement links TRBV5-1 to TRBJ1-1; 8 nucleotides match TRBD1. Sequencing was performed on cord blood. The CDR3 region is CASSTLQGVNTEAFF. The CDR3 DNA reads as TGCGCCAGCAGCACTCTACAGGGGGTGAACACTGAAGCTTTCTTT.